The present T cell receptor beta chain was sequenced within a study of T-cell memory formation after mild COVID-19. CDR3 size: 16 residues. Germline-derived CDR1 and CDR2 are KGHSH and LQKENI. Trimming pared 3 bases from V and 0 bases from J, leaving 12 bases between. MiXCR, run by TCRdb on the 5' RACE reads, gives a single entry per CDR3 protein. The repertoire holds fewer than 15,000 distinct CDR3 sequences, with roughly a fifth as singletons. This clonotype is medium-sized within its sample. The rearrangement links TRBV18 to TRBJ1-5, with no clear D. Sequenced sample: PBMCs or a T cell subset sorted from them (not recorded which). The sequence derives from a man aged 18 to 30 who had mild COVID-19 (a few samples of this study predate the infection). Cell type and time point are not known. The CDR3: CASSPSGRYSNQPQHF. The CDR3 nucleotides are TGTGCCAGCTCACCCTCCGGACGGTATAGCAATCAGCCCCAGCATTTT. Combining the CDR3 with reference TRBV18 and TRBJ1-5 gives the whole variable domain NAGVMQNPRHLVRRRGQEARLRCSPMKGHSHVYWYRQLPEEGLKFMVYLQKENIIDESGMPKERFSAEFPKEGPSILRIQQVVRGDSAAYFCASSPSGRYSNQPQHFGDGTRLSIL.